The clone carrying this T cell receptor beta chain was counted ten times or more. This entry belongs to a study of spatial heterogeneity in lung cancer. Across the whole study: Beta-chain sequences consistently outnumbered alpha-chain sequences in detection.

TCRdb redid the calling of the 5' RACE reads with MiXCR, one entry per CDR3 protein. Of over 70,000 distinct CDR3 sequences in the sample, over 7% were seen once. V lost 5 bases to trimming and J lost 0 bases, with 10 bases between them. This CDR3 has 15 residues. CDR1 and CDR2 (germline): SGHTA, FQGNSA. Time point here: blood at routine non-recurrence follow-up after resection. No cells were sorted before sequencing. The whole RNA sequenced was extracted from tumor, nontumor lung or frozen PBMC. This chain uses TRBV7-2 with TRBJ1-4; D remains unclear. This TCR was sampled from a female donor with early-stage non-small cell lung cancer. The sample consisted of PBMCs, taken at follow-up. CDR3 amino acids: CASSKESATNEKLFF. For the CDR3, the DNA is TGTGCCAGCAGCAAAGAGAGTGCAACTAATGAAAAACTGTTTTTT.